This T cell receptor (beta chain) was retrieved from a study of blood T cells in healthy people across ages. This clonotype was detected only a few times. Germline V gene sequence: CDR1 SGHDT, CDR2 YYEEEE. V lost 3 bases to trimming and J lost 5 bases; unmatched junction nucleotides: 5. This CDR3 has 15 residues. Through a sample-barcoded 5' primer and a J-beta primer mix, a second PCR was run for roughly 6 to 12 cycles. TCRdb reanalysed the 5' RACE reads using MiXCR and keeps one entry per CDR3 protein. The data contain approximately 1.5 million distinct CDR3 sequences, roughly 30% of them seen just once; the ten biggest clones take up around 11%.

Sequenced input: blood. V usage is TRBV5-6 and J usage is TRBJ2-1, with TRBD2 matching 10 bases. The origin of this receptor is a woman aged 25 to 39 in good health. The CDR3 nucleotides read TGTGCCAGCAGCTACCCACTAGCGGGAAACAATGAGCAGTTCTTC. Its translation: CASSYPLAGNNEQFF.